What follows is one TCR beta chain and its context. Its antigen remains unidentified. Isolated RNA was reverse transcribed in full, so expressed TCRB transcripts were sequenced. Sequenced by immunoSEQ multiplex PCR; TCRdb stores in-frame clones only, minus some. The table includes under 350,000 clones, over 11% detected once. This sample is drawn from a study of beta chain features in type 1 diabetes. Study background: Across all samples, roughly 99 million sorted cells were examined.

Whole-study findings and limits: A moderate, significant TCRB CDR3 shortening appeared in type 1 diabetes across four CD4+ subsets. Whether TCRB rearrangement is influenced by HLA type went unresolved here.

Trimming cost V 0 bases and J 10 bases; bases outside gene matches: 10. This CDR3 region has 15 residues. Germline-derived CDR1 and CDR2 are SGHVS and FNYEAQ. Sorting based on CD45RO/CCR7/CD25/CD127/CD95/CD27 separated CD4+ naive, central memory, regulatory and stem cell-like memory cells. The sequence was collected from a young man with type 1 diabetes. The sequenced sample consisted of naive CD4+ T cells from blood. The chain uses TRBV7-6 and TRBJ1-1, with 8 bases identical to TRBD1. CDR3 in DNA: TGTGCCAGCAGCTTAGCGCCCTTGGGACAGGCCGGAGCTTTCTTT. Its translation: CASSLAPLGQAGAFF. The variable domain in full, with the rest retrieved from reference TRBV7-6 and TRBJ1-1, is GAGVSQSPRYKVTKRGQDVALRCDPISGHVSLYWYRQALGQGPEFLTYFNYEAQQDKSGLPNDRFSAERPEGSISTLTIQRTEQRDSAMYRCASSLAPLGQAGAFFGQGTRLTVV.